The present entry profiles one T cell receptor (beta chain) with its context. The antigen remains unidentified. This sample stems from a study of OX40 agonist ivuxolimab in advanced cancers. General study findings and limits: The average count of expanded clones was higher among CD8+ T cells than among CD4+.

Some clones are missing from TCRdb's copy, which holds only in-frame ones; the method was immunoSEQ multiplex PCR. The repertoire holds approximately 80,000 clones, with almost 85% as singletons. The junction had 15 bases not matched to a gene; V was cut back by 4 bases and J by 8 bases. The CDR3 is made up of 16 amino acids. Looked up from germline, CDR1 is SGDLS and CDR2 is YYNGEE. The TCR sequence derives from an adult with an advanced solid tumor such as melanoma, head and neck, liver or kidney cancer. Sequencing used CD4+ or CD8+ T cells sorted from blood, obtained in a trial of the OX40 agonist ivuxolimab. V is TRBV9 and J is TRBJ1-3, with 7 bases aligning to TRBD1. The CDR3 reads CASSPRTGTVQDTIYF. CDR3 nucleotide sequence: TGTGCCAGCAGCCCTCGAACCGGGACAGTACAGGACACCATATATTTT. Full variable domain (rest looked up from reference TRBV9 and TRBJ1-3): DSGVTQTPKHLITATGQRVTLRCSPRSGDLSVYWYQQSLDQGLQFLIQYYNGEERAKGNILERFSAQQFPDLHSELNLSSLELGDSALYFCASSPRTGTVQDTIYFGEGSWLTVV.